This T cell receptor beta chain stems from a study of Graves' ophthalmopathy and Graves' hyperthyroidism. Study-level results: Detected in blood as well were most expanded thyroid clonotypes with frequency above 0.001.

Researchers took RNA transcripts and amplified TCR beta CDR3 regions from them. RT-PCR with HTBI primers came first, then second-round multiplex PCR. A single record per CDR3 protein comes from TCRdb applying MiXCR to the multiplex PCR reads. The sample comprises over a million distinct CDR3 sequences, roughly 35% of which are singletons, and approximately 12% rests with the top ten. Between the trimmed V and J ends, which lost 0 bases and 4 bases, there was a span of 15 bases. The CDR3 is 16 amino acids. In germline, CDR1 is ENHRY, CDR2 SYGVKD. In the case of this clonotype: Its target is not known.

The diagnostic workup employed clinical symptoms, serum thyroxine, TRAb, thyroid ultrasound and orbital computed tomography. The origin of this receptor is an adult man with Graves' hyperthyroidism. The J gene is TRBJ2-5, the V gene TRBV10-3; TRBD1 or TRBD2 may be the D gene (6 bases each). Sample: peripheral blood or thyroid tissue (not recorded which). The CDR3 is CAISESSRGGRETQYF. DNA of the CDR3: TGTGCCATCAGTGAGTCTAGCAGGGGAGGAAGAGAGACCCAGTACTTC.